The source of this T cell receptor (beta chain) is a study of human T cells and chemical hapten exposure. To note about this clonotype: Its cognate antigen is unknown.

The study, taken as a whole, reports: A positive correlation with patch test score was found for PT1 expanded TCR counts.

The time point here: patch test 3, about 24 weeks after DPC sensitization. Described treatment: therapeutic diphenylcyclopropenone sensitization with weekly scalp DPC. TCRdb independently ran MiXCR on the RACE reads; one entry per CDR3 protein. The sample has 95,000 to 150,000 distinct CDR3 sequences; around 10% are singletons. The sequence was collected from a woman aged 45-65 years with alopecia areata. Some clones in this sample may be carry-over from other donors' samples. The sample here was whole blood, taken in connection with sensitization to the hapten diphenylcyclopropenone (DPC).

CDR3 in amino acids: CASSYLKGGRAFF. CDR3 nucleotide sequence: TGTGCCAGCAGTTACCTAAAAGGGGGGAGGGCTTTCTTT. The V call is TRBV6-5, the J call TRBJ1-1; tentative D call: TRBD1 (6 bases). The length of the CDR3 is 13 residues. The V end lost 2 bases, the J end lost 11 bases, and 15 bases lay between the germline ends. The V gene's germline CDR1 is MNHEY and CDR2 SVGAGI.